This T cell receptor beta chain was retrieved from a study of regulatory T cells in long-lasting Graves disease. Study-level points and caveats: Persistent disease was associated with favored TRBV28 usage and with favored use of TRBJ1-2 and TRBJ2-5.

V shed 6 bases and J shed 7 bases, with 21 bases lying between them. The CDR3 is 15 amino acids. The germline gives CDR1 MDHEN, CDR2 SYDVKM. Researchers made TCR beta libraries by using iRepertoire HTBI primers and running Arm-PCR on CDR3 regions. Each CDR3 protein gets one entry after TCRdb re-called the multiplex PCR reads with MiXCR. The top ten clones hold approximately 17% of a sample with around 400,000 distinct CDR3 sequences, over 9.5% of them seen once. Details on this clonotype: The antigen remains undetermined. Possible read error: a much larger clone is one base away.

Time point noted: newly diagnosed GD, antithyroid drugs for less than 3 months. PBMCs provided the RNA from which the TCR library was made. The source of the patients was an endocrinology department in Xi'an, China. This sample was shared with a second study, whose subject was T cells in Graves' hyperthyroidism and ophthalmopathy. Per that study: The study used the HTBI primer set for a first-round RT-PCR of the TCR CDR3.

This sample comprised peripheral blood mononuclear cells (PBMCs), obtained at new diagnosis, from a patient treated with antithyroid drugs. The genes are TRBV28 and TRBJ1-2; D unclear. The sequence came from a woman between 18 and 29 years old with Graves disease. The DNA of the CDR3 is TGTGCCAGCAGACGGACGGCCGCTCAGAAGGTTGGCTACACCTTC. As protein: CASRRTAAQKVGYTF.